The 20 T cell receptor beta chains presented below share a single source sample, sequenced in a study of EBV T-cell therapy then PD-1 blockade in nasopharyngeal carcinoma. Indicated treatment: AdE1-LMPpoly-expanded autologous EBV-specific T-cell therapy followed by anti-PD-1 nivolumab. Their antigens are not known. Profiled with immunoSEQ multiplex PCR; TCRdb holds only in-frame clones, not every one. The sample holds under 20,000 clones, 84% seen once. Sequencing was performed on CD8+ T cells from blood, taken at day 33 from a patient whose treatment included autologous EBV-specific T cells and nivolumab. The receptors here all came from a middle-aged man with nasopharyngeal carcinoma.

Here the CDR3 reads CASKRSGTSGGYTDTQYF. CDR3 DNA: TGTGCCAGTAAGAGGAGCGGGACTAGCGGGGGGTACACAGATACGCAGTATTTT. This sequence joins TRBV19 and TRBJ2-3, with 15 bases lining up with TRBD2. The germline V gene has CDR1 LNHDA and CDR2 SQIVND (reference sequence). This CDR3 is built from 18 residues. V lost 7 bases, J lost 2 bases, and 10 bases stayed unmatched.

The chain is built from TRBV6-5 and TRBJ2-3; 9 bases map to TRBD1. Germline assignment: CDR1 MNHEY and CDR2 SVGAGI. J was trimmed by 4 bases and V by 3 bases; bases with no gene match: 8. The CDR3 totals 16 residues. The CDR3 region is CASSYTGTGTSDTQYF. The CDR3 DNA follows: TGTGCCAGCAGTTATACCGGGACAGGGACATCAGATACGCAGTATTTT.

The chain has TRBV4-3 and TRBJ2-7, with D uncertain. V shed 2 bases and J shed 3 bases, with 17 bases lying between them. The CDR3 sequence is 16 residues long. The germline gives CDR1 LGHNA, CDR2 YSLEER. CDR3 DNA: TGCGCCAGCAGCCAAACCAGGTCCGGATTGGGCTACGAGCAGTACTTC. This encodes CASSQTRSGLGYEQYF.

The genes are TRBV4-3 and TRBJ1-6; D might be TRBD1 (5 bases). Germline V lookup: CDR1 LGHNA, CDR2 YSLEER. Trimming took off 4 bases at V and 4 bases at J, with 17 bases between the two ends. The CDR3 is made up of 17 amino acids. CDR3 protein: CASSPAGTAAYNSPLHF. The CDR3 DNA reads TGCGCCAGCAGCCCAGCCGGGACCGCGGCGTATAATTCACCCCTCCACTTT.

The V and J genes are TRBV9 and TRBJ2-3; 7 nucleotides agree with TRBD2. CDR1 is SGDLS and CDR2 is YYNGEE in the germline V gene. Trimming at V came to 5 bases and at J to 2 bases, leaving 5 bases not matched to a gene. The CDR3 is 14 amino acids. The DNA of the CDR3 is TGTGCCAGCAGTGGCGGGGGATACACAGATACGCAGTATTTT. Protein product: CASSGGGYTDTQYF.

The chain couples TRBV6-4 to TRBJ2-1; D is ambiguous. V lost 2 bases and J 8 bases, leaving 7 bases between the germline ends. The germline CDR1 and CDR2 sequences are MRHNA and SNTAGT. The CDR3 contains 12 residues. This CDR3 reads CASSDPMDEQFF. Here the CDR3 DNA reads TGTGCCAGCAGTGACCCGATGGATGAGCAGTTCTTC.

In this sample, this clone turned up a few times. The genes are TRBV5-1 and TRBJ1-5; unclear D gene. The CDR3 length is 15 residues. V dropped 0 bases and J dropped 3 bases, with 10 bases sitting between them. Germline V gene sequence: CDR1 SGHRS, CDR2 YFSETQ. The CDR3 spells CASSLGAGDNQPQHF. The DNA for the CDR3 is TGCGCCAGCAGCTTGGGGGCAGGTGACAATCAGCCCCAGCATTTT. Supplemented by reference TRBV5-1 and TRBJ1-5, the full variable domain reads KAGVTQTPRYLIKTRGQQVTLSCSPISGHRSVSWYQQTPGQGLQFLFEYFSETQRNKGNFPGRFSGRQFSNSRSEMNVSTLELGDSALYLCASSLGAGDNQPQHFGDGTRLSIL.

The J gene is TRBJ1-2, the V gene TRBV20-1; no reliable D call. CDR1 and CDR2 (germline): DFQATT, SNEGSKA (reference sequence). The CDR3 has 11 residues. V lost 0 bases and J 9 bases, leaving 8 bases between the germline ends. The CDR3 DNA is TGCAGTGCTAGAGATATCTCCCGCTACACCTTC. Amino acid sequence: CSARDISRYTF.

The chain is built from TRBV6-4 and TRBJ2-1, with D unclear. Germline V gene sequence: CDR1 MRHNA, CDR2 SNTAGT. The CDR3 runs to 15 residues. V lost 0 bases to trimming and J lost 4 bases, with 10 bases between them. As DNA, the CDR3 is TGTGCCAGCAGTGACTCGAACCAGGAGTACAATGAGCAGTTCTTC. Protein product: CASSDSNQEYNEQFF.

The J gene is TRBJ2-7, the V gene TRBV27; 8 positions match TRBD2. The CDR3 covers 17 residues. CDR1 is MNHEY and CDR2 is SMNVEV in the germline V gene (reference sequence). The V and J ends lost 0 bases and 5 bases, in that order; junction bases with no gene match: 12. The CDR3 region has the DNA TGTGCCAGCAGTTTATCTCCCCGGGGTAGCGGGGCAAACGAGCAGTACTTC. Translated, it gives CASSLSPRGSGANEQYF.

The chain links TRBV27 to TRBJ2-7; D gene unclear. CDR3 length: 14 amino acids. Per the germline V gene, CDR1 is MNHEY and CDR2 is SMNVEV (reference sequence). V dropped 2 bases and J dropped 7 bases, with 15 bases sitting between them. CDR3 nucleotides: TGTGCCAGCAGTTTAGGAGCTGGGCTCCGAGAGCAGTACTTC. Protein sequence: CASSLGAGLREQYF.

The chain is built from TRBV12-3 or TRBV12-4 and TRBJ1-2; no reliable D call. V was cut by 5 bases and J by 7 bases, with 11 bases left in between. CDR3 size: 12 residues. DNA of the CDR3: TGTGCCAGCAGTCTCCCATACAGTGGCTACACCTTC. This sequence encodes CASSLPYSGYTF.

The rearrangement links TRBV27 to TRBJ1-5, with 7 bases that match TRBD1. V shed 4 bases and J 0 bases; nucleotides not matched to a gene: 3. The germline V gene encodes CDR1 MNHEY and CDR2 SMNVEV (reference sequence). The CDR3 length is 15 residues. CDR3 in amino acids: CASSSGTDSNQPQHF. As DNA, the CDR3 is TGTGCCAGCAGTTCAGGGACAGATAGCAATCAGCCCCAGCATTTT.

The rearrangement joins TRBV28 to TRBJ2-7; TRBD1 is a possible D gene (6 bases). Germline V gene lookup returns CDR1 MDHEN and CDR2 SYDVKM. Trimming cost V 3 bases and J 5 bases, with 11 bases left between them. CDR3 length equals 13 residues. CDR3 loop: CASSFTGSNEQYF. The CDR3 region has the DNA TGTGCCAGCAGTTTCACAGGGTCCAACGAGCAGTACTTC.

This clone was recorded only once. The chain recombines TRBV6-2 or TRBV6-3 with TRBJ2-5, with 8 bases matching TRBD1. Germline loops: CDR1 MNHEY, CDR2 SVGEGT. This CDR3 comprises 15 residues. Unmatched junction bases numbered 11, after V lost 5 bases and J lost 6 bases. For the CDR3, the DNA is TGTGCCAGCAGTCCCGGGACAGGAGGATGGAAGACCCAGTACTTC. Translation gives CASSPGTGGWKTQYF.

The V call is TRBV4-1, the J call TRBJ1-1; 10 positions agree with TRBD1. J lost 5 bases, V lost 1 base, and 13 bases had no gene match. Per germline, CDR1 MGHRA and CDR2 YSYEKL. CDR3 length: 18 residues. The DNA of the CDR3 is TGCGCCAGCAGCCAAGGCACGTGGGACAGGGGATATCGAACTGAAGCTTTCTTT. Translated: CASSQGTWDRGYRTEAFF.

CDR3 DNA sequence: TGTGCCAGCACCAAGAACCCGTTCTATGGCTACACCTTC. Translated, it gives CASTKNPFYGYTF. This sequence joins TRBV27 and TRBJ1-2, with D unresolved. This CDR3 region has 13 residues. V was trimmed by 7 bases and J by 4 bases, leaving 13 bases between them. Per germline, CDR1 MNHEY and CDR2 SMNVEV (reference sequence).

The chain combines TRBV27 with TRBJ2-3; D uncertain. CDR1 and CDR2 from the germline V gene are MNHEY and SMNVEV (reference sequence). Trimming stripped 1 base from V and 2 bases from J, with 4 bases between. The CDR3 totals 13 residues. The CDR3, as DNA: TGTGCCAGCAGTTTATTAAACACAGATACGCAGTATTTT. Protein sequence: CASSLLNTDTQYF.

V is TRBV12-3 or TRBV12-4 and J is TRBJ2-7, with D unclear. The CDR3 is made up of 13 amino acids. The V end was cut by 2 bases, the J end by 2 bases, with 7 bases between. The CDR3 coding sequence is TGTGCCAGCAGTTTAAGGCAGGCCTACGAGCAGTACTTC. As protein: CASSLRQAYEQYF.

The CDR3 DNA reads TGTGCCAGCGGATCGACAGGGATCAACCAAGAGACCCAGTACTTC. Translated: CASGSTGINQETQYF. The chain is built from TRBV5-4 and TRBJ2-5; TRBD1 matches at 7 bases. Looked up from germline, CDR1 is SGHNT and CDR2 is YYREEE (reference sequence). Losses at the gene ends were 7 bases for V and 0 bases for J; bases not matched to a gene: 9. This CDR3 contains 15 residues.